This T cell receptor beta chain comes out of a study of T cell repertoires in cytomegalovirus infection. Overall study: Public TCR beta signatures marked donors with CMV infection and the matching HLA.

The V end lost 0 bases, the J end lost 7 bases, and 8 bases lay between the germline ends. Germline V gene data show CDR1 as SGHRS and CDR2 as YFSETQ. The CDR3 runs 14 residues. Via MiXCR, TCRdb re-called the reads, giving one row per CDR3 protein. Here the sample spans about 130,000 distinct CDR3 sequences, 20% to 30% being singletons. Findings of the study overall: Cumulated frequencies of public TCR beta families served to identify carriers of CMV plus the relevant HLA. Clonotypes of TCR beta that were HLA-C-restricted and CMV-specific dominated the ex vivo response.

A few counts support this clonotype. Its specificity is not known. The J gene is TRBJ1-6, the V gene TRBV5-1; D is ambiguous. Sequencing input: PBMCs, sequenced either directly or after in vitro stimulation (not recorded which). The TCR originated in a human donor in good health (CMV status not recorded). Some clones in this sample may be carry-over from other donors' samples. For the CDR3, the DNA is TGCGCCAGCAGCTTGGCGCTCACCAATTCACCCCTCCACTTT. Protein product: CASSLALTNSPLHF.